The 30 T cell receptor beta chains in this list originate from one sample, sequenced in a study of control samples from healthy donors and cancer patients. Sequencing was performed with immunoSEQ multiplex PCR; in TCRdb, only in-frame clones are kept and a portion is missing. This table holds some 130,000 clones, just over 90% found once. The source material was PBMCs. These TCRs come from a man aged 45-65 years with head and neck cancer.

This clone was detected once. The V gene is TRBV24-1, the J gene TRBJ1-5; D not resolved. The CDR3 is 14 residues long. The ends were cut back, 4 bases at V and 3 bases at J, with 9 bases in the middle. The germline V gene has CDR1 KGHDR and CDR2 SFDVKD. CDR3 protein: CATSDSQINQPQHF. The CDR3 bases are TGTGCCACCAGTGACAGTCAGATCAATCAGCCCCAGCATTTT.

The chain recombines TRBV23-1 with TRBJ1-5, with D possibly TRBD1 on 5 matching bases. TRBV23-1 is an ORF, with its function uncertain. V shed 4 bases and J shed 11 bases, with 15 bases lying between them. The CDR3 covers 13 residues. For the CDR3, the DNA is TGCGCCAGCAGTCCATCCGAGGACAAAGCCCAGCATTTT. Its translation is CASSPSEDKAQHF.

The chain combines TRBV28 with TRBJ2-7; no clear D. The V and J ends lost 5 bases and 7 bases respectively, with 18 bases between them. Looked up from germline, CDR1 is MDHEN and CDR2 is SYDVKM. The CDR3 is 14 amino acids. CDR3 protein: CASSRTRALREQYF. The CDR3, as DNA: TGTGCCAGCAGTCGTACCCGGGCCCTTAGGGAGCAGTACTTC. Drawing the rest from reference TRBV28 and TRBJ2-7, the complete variable domain is DVKVTQSSRYLVKRTGEKVFLECVQDMDHENMFWYRQDPGLGLRLIYFSYDVKMKEKGDIPEGYSVSREKKERFSLILESASTNQTSMYLCASSRTRALREQYFGPGTRLTVT.

The rearrangement links TRBV19 to TRBJ1-2, with a tentative D call TRBD1 (5 bases). The V gene lost 5 bases and the J gene lost 3 bases, with 10 bases spanning the gap. The germline V gene has CDR1 LNHDA and CDR2 SQIVND (reference sequence). The CDR3 length is 13 residues. The CDR3 bases are TGTGCCAGTAGTCCGGGACGGCACTATGGCTACACCTTC. Amino acid sequence: CASSPGRHYGYTF.

The rearrangement links TRBV30 to TRBJ2-1, with a possible D match to TRBD1 (6 bases). The V gene lost 2 bases and the J gene lost 2 bases, with 10 bases spanning the gap. Germline values: CDR1 GTSNPN, CDR2 SVGIG (reference sequence). CDR3 length equals 14 residues. CDR3 DNA: TGTGCCTGGAGTAGACAGGCAACCTACAATGAGCAGTTCTTC. Translation: CAWSRQATYNEQFF.

V and J are TRBV28 and TRBJ2-7, with 7 bases aligning to TRBD2. The CDR3 contains 14 residues. With 6 bases clipped from V and 0 bases from J, the junction kept 5 bases outside the gene matches. CDR1 and CDR2 from the germline V gene are MDHEN and SYDVKM. The CDR3: CASSISGVSYEQYF. CDR3 coding DNA: TGTGCCAGCAGCATCAGCGGGGTCTCCTACGAGCAGTACTTC. Full variable domain (outside the CDR3, taken from reference TRBV28 and TRBJ2-7): DVKVTQSSRYLVKRTGEKVFLECVQDMDHENMFWYRQDPGLGLRLIYFSYDVKMKEKGDIPEGYSVSREKKERFSLILESASTNQTSMYLCASSISGVSYEQYFGPGTRLTVT.

V usage is TRBV3-1 (or the pseudogene TRBV3-2) and J usage is TRBJ2-4; tentative D call: TRBD1 (5 bases). Trimming removed 1 base from V and 8 bases from J, with 9 bases in between. The CDR3 contains 13 residues. In germline, CDR1 is LGHDT, CDR2 YNNKEL (reference sequence). The CDR3 reads CASSQGGQDIQYF. CDR3 bases: TGTGCCAGCAGCCAAGGGGGCCAAGACATTCAGTACTTC.

The DNA of the CDR3 is TGTGCCATCGCACAGGGTATGAGGACTGAAGCTTTCTTT. The encoded protein is CAIAQGMRTEAFF. This chain connects TRBV10-3 to TRBJ1-1, with D possibly TRBD1 on 6 matching bases. Germline CDR1 reads ENHRY; CDR2 reads SYGVKD. This CDR3 has 13 amino acids. Trimming took off 8 bases at V and 5 bases at J, with 15 bases between the two ends.

The V gene is TRBV30, the J gene TRBJ2-2; D tentatively fits TRBD1 or TRBD2 (5 bases each). Trimming removed 0 bases at V and 6 bases at J, with 11 bases between. Germline assignment: CDR1 GTSNPN and CDR2 SVGIG (reference sequence). The CDR3 runs 14 residues. The CDR3 DNA follows: TGTGCCTGGAGTGTTAATGGGGGTTCCGGGGAGCTGTTTTTT. Its translation: CAWSVNGGSGELFF.

This clone showed up just once. V and J are TRBV7-2 and TRBJ1-1, with TRBD1 as a possible D gene (6 bases). Trimming removed 4 bases at V and 5 bases at J, with 17 bases between. This CDR3 spans 15 amino acids. Germline CDR1 SGHTA, CDR2 FQGNSA. The CDR3 bases are TGTGCCAGCAGCTATCTTCGAACAGGGTCGACTGAAGCTTTCTTT. Protein product: CASSYLRTGSTEAFF.

This chain connects TRBV6-4 to TRBJ1-2; perhaps TRBD1 as D (5 bases). The CDR3 sequence is 14 residues long. Trimming removed 3 bases at V and 8 bases at J, with 16 bases between. Germline loops: CDR1 MRHNA, CDR2 SNTAGT. The CDR3 DNA is TGTGCCAGCAGTGAAACTCCAGGGATGGGAGGCTACACCTTC. As protein: CASSETPGMGGYTF.

This clone was counted a single time. The V gene is TRBV7-2, the J gene TRBJ2-2, with 8 bases aligning to TRBD2. J was trimmed by 4 bases and V by 5 bases; bases with no gene match: 6. Germline CDR1 reads SGHTA; CDR2 reads FQGNSA. This CDR3 has 15 amino acids. The CDR3 bases are TGTGCCAGCAGCGATCGGGGGGGCCCCACCGGGGAGCTGTTTTTT. Translating gives CASSDRGGPTGELFF.

V gene TRBV7-2 combines with J gene TRBJ2-1; D gene unclear. Germline V gene sequence: CDR1 SGHTA, CDR2 FQGNSA. Trimming took 5 bases from V and 0 from J, leaving 5 bases between them. The CDR3 has 13 residues. This CDR3 is CASSATSYNEQFF. DNA for the CDR3: TGTGCCAGCAGCGCCACCTCCTACAATGAGCAGTTCTTC.

The V call is TRBV5-1, the J call TRBJ1-4; D ambiguous. CDR1 is SGHRS, CDR2 YFSETQ, per germline. The V and J ends lost 0 bases and 4 bases respectively, with 7 bases between them. This CDR3 region has 14 residues. The DNA of the CDR3 is TGCGCCAGCAGCTTGGGAGATAGTAATGAAAAACTGTTTTTT. Protein sequence: CASSLGDSNEKLFF.

The V gene is TRBV25-1, the J gene TRBJ1-3, with D perhaps matching TRBD1 (6 bases). Germline values: CDR1 MGHDK, CDR2 SYGVNS. V was clipped by 0 bases and J by 4 bases, with 16 bases between them. The CDR3 consists of 17 residues. CDR3 residues: CASSEYGGVGAGNTIYF. The CDR3 DNA follows: TGTGCCAGCAGTGAATATGGGGGAGTGGGGGCCGGAAACACCATATATTTT.

The chain uses TRBV5-6 and TRBJ2-2, with D uncertain. Germline V gene data show CDR1 as SGHDT and CDR2 as YYEEEE. V lost 1 base and J lost 5, with 3 bases in between. This CDR3 spans 12 amino acids. CDR3 loop: CASSLYTGELFF. In DNA form, the CDR3 reads TGTGCCAGCAGCTTGTATACCGGGGAGCTGTTTTTT.

The J gene is TRBJ1-1, the V gene TRBV27; 7 positions agree with TRBD1. The length of the CDR3 is 13 residues. V lost 6 bases to trimming and J lost 1 base; unmatched junction nucleotides: 2. Germline V gene sequence: CDR1 MNHEY, CDR2 SMNVEV (reference sequence). The chain's CDR3 is CASRHRGNTEAFF. The CDR3 DNA follows: TGTGCCAGCAGGCACAGGGGGAACACTGAAGCTTTCTTT.

The rearrangement links TRBV2 to TRBJ1-4, with 8 positions matching TRBD1. This CDR3 comprises 15 residues. Germline loops: CDR1 SNHLY, CDR2 FYNNEI. The ends lost 6 bases at V and 3 bases at J; junction bases unmatched: 6. In nucleotides, the CDR3 is TGTGCCAGCAGGCCCGACAGGGGAGCTAATGAAAAACTGTTTTTT. It is translated as CASRPDRGANEKLFF.

This clone was counted a single time. The chain recombines TRBV6-2 or TRBV6-3 with TRBJ2-3; D gene uncertain. Germline CDR1 and CDR2: MNHEY and SVGEGT. Trimming shortened V by 6 bases and J by 5 bases, and 12 bases separated the two germline ends. The CDR3 extends over 13 amino acids. The CDR3 protein is CASSQILLDTQYF. Written as DNA, the CDR3 is TGTGCCAGCAGCCAGATCCTGCTAGATACGCAGTATTTT.

The chain carries TRBV3-1 (or the pseudogene TRBV3-2) and TRBJ1-6, with 9 bases matching TRBD1. Germline trimming cut 5 bases from V and 9 bases from J; bases unmatched to any gene: 8. In germline, CDR1 is LGHDT, CDR2 YNNKEL (reference sequence). CDR3 size: 15 residues. The CDR3: CASSTQGAGSSPLHF. As DNA, the CDR3 is TGTGCCAGCAGCACACAGGGGGCCGGTAGTTCACCCCTCCACTTT.

The chain employs TRBV24-1 and TRBJ1-1, with TRBD1 matching 9 bases. Germline V gene data show CDR1 as KGHDR and CDR2 as SFDVKD. This CDR3 is built from 15 residues. With 3 bases clipped from V and 5 bases from J, the junction kept 6 bases outside the gene matches. The CDR3 sequence: CATSDADRGETEAFF. The CDR3 DNA is TGTGCCACCAGTGATGCCGACAGGGGGGAAACTGAAGCTTTCTTT.

The chain links TRBV28 to TRBJ1-1, with a weak D call TRBD1 (6 bases). The CDR3 totals 12 residues. Germline V gives CDR1 MDHEN, CDR2 SYDVKM. Deletions cut 1 base from V and 8 bases from J, with 8 bases between. The CDR3 DNA sequence: TGTGCCAGCAGTTTATTGGACAGCGAAGCTTTCTTT. This gives the protein CASSLLDSEAFF.

This chain connects TRBV9 to TRBJ2-7; 9 bases line up with TRBD1. V lost 0 bases, J lost 3 bases, and 4 bases stayed unmatched. The germline CDR1 and CDR2 sequences are SGDLS and YYNGEE. The CDR3 loop spans 15 amino acids. CDR3 DNA sequence: TGTGCCAGCAGCGTAGGGGGGGACAGGGTCTACGAGCAGTACTTC. Its translation: CASSVGGDRVYEQYF.

The rearrangement uses TRBV30 and TRBJ1-3; 10 bases map to TRBD1. The CDR3 has 18 residues. CDR1 and CDR2 from the germline V gene are GTSNPN and SVGIG (reference sequence). Trimming took 2 bases from V and 0 from J; bases not matched to a gene: 10. CDR3 bases: TGTGCCTGGAGTCCCATAGGACAGGGGGTTTTCTCTGGAAACACCATATATTTT. Protein sequence: CAWSPIGQGVFSGNTIYF. The entire variable domain, with the rest obtained from reference TRBV30 and TRBJ1-3, is as follows: SQTIHQWPATLVQPVGSPLSLECTVEGTSNPNLYWYRQAAGRGLQLLFYSVGIGQISSEVPQNLSASRPQDRQFILSSKKLLLSDSGFYLCAWSPIGQGVFSGNTIYFGEGSWLTVV.

The chain couples TRBV5-1 to TRBJ1-4, with D possibly TRBD1 on 5 matching bases. V was pared by 2 bases and J by 7 bases, with 15 bases between. Germline V gene data show CDR1 as SGHRS and CDR2 as YFSETQ. The CDR3 runs to 15 residues. CDR3 in amino acids: CASSFQGFGSEKLFF. The CDR3 DNA sequence: TGCGCCAGCAGCTTTCAGGGATTCGGGAGTGAAAAACTGTTTTTT. The full variable domain, in which reference TRBV5-1 and TRBJ1-4 provide the parts outside the CDR3, is KAGVTQTPRYLIKTRGQQVTLSCSPISGHRSVSWYQQTPGQGLQFLFEYFSETQRNKGNFPGRFSGRQFSNSRSEMNVSTLELGDSALYLCASSFQGFGSEKLFFGSGTQLSVL.

This chain joins TRBV7-8 and TRBJ2-5; no definite D call. Germline CDR1 and CDR2: SGHVS and FQNEAQ. V was shortened by 5 bases and J by 4 bases, with 8 bases between the two germline ends. CDR3 length: 12 amino acids. CDR3 nucleotides: TGTGCCAGCAGCCAAAACAGAGAGACCCAGTACTTC. Encoded protein: CASSQNRETQYF.

The rearrangement links TRBV29-1 to TRBJ1-1, with D hard to call. CDR1 SQVTM and CDR2 ANQGSEA come from the germline V gene. The V end lost 3 bases, the J end lost 3 bases, and 11 bases lay between the germline ends. The CDR3 extends over 13 amino acids. CDR3 nucleotides: TGCAGCGTTGACTACGGCGGGGACACTGAAGCTTTCTTT. Its protein is CSVDYGGDTEAFF. The full variable domain, completed using reference TRBV29-1 and TRBJ1-1, is SAVISQKPSRDICQRGTSLTIQCQVDSQVTMMFWYRQQPGQSLTLIATANQGSEATYESGFVIDKFPISRPNLTFSTLTVSNMSPEDSSIYLCSVDYGGDTEAFFGQGTRLTVV.

This clone was found once. Here the CDR3 DNA reads TGTGCCAGCACCGTGGGCCGTGCGGAAGCTTTCTTT. It yields the protein CASTVGRAEAFF. The chain carries TRBV7-9 and TRBJ1-1; the D is unclear. The CDR3 extends over 12 amino acids. Trimming stripped 7 bases from V and 8 bases from J, with 14 bases between. Germline lookup yields CDR1 SEHNR and CDR2 FQNEAQ (reference sequence). The whole variable domain, filled in from reference TRBV7-9 and TRBJ1-1, reads DTGVSQNPRHKITKRGQNVTFRCDPISEHNRLYWYRQTLGQGPEFLTYFQNEAQLEKSRLLSDRFSAERPKGSFSTLEIQRTEQGDSAMYLCASTVGRAEAFFGQGTRLTVV.

The chain couples TRBV30 to TRBJ1-1, with a tentative D call TRBD1 (5 bases). The CDR3 is 13 amino acids. With 0 bases removed from V and 6 bases from J, the gap between germline ends came to 11 bases. Germline CDR1 and CDR2: GTSNPN and SVGIG (reference sequence). The CDR3 here is CAWSVGGMSEAFF. CDR3 DNA: TGTGCCTGGAGTGTTGGGGGGATGTCTGAAGCTTTCTTT.

This clone appeared a few times. CDR3 nucleotide sequence: TGCAGCGCTCCCAGTGGAGTGAACTATGGCTACACCTTC. This encodes CSAPSGVNYGYTF. The chain links TRBV29-1 to TRBJ1-2; D gene uncertain. Germline V gives CDR1 SQVTM, CDR2 ANQGSEA. With 7 bases removed from V and 2 bases from J, the gap between germline ends came to 14 bases. The CDR3 is made up of 13 amino acids.